This paragraph covers one TCR beta chain sequence. The data stem from a study of T cell changes during pregnancy in multiple sclerosis. Sequenced by immunoSEQ multiplex PCR; TCRdb stores in-frame clones only, minus some. Of tens of thousands of clones in the sample, around 92% were seen once. This specimen consisted of peripheral blood, obtained in the third trimester of pregnancy. The TCR sequence derives from a female donor in good health, enrolled as a control in a pregnancy study.

This CDR3 reads CASSSTRGQQTKETQYF. CDR3 nucleotides: TGTGCCAGCAGCTCGACGCGGGGACAGCAAACAAAAGAGACCCAGTACTTC. The chain uses TRBV13 and TRBJ2-5; D is perhaps TRBD1 (7 bases). The V gene lost 4 bases and the J gene lost 3 bases, with 21 bases spanning the gap. This CDR3 region has 17 residues. Germline values: CDR1 PRHDT, CDR2 FYEKMQ (reference sequence).